The rows below give T cell receptor beta chains drawn from one sample of a study of blood T cell repertoires in COVID-19. The assay was immunoSEQ multiplex PCR, and TCRdb's table has in-frame clones only and misses some. The sample records approximately 150,000 clones, over 70% being singletons. Sample: peripheral blood. These receptors all come from a man of 80 years or more with acute or convalescent COVID-19. The CDR3 runs from the conserved cysteine through the conserved F or W. The D gene is left open where the match is weak. Part of the rows lack a size; the others show once, few, many or a class for expanded clones.

clone size: NA; J gene: TRBJ1-1; V gene: TRBV5-1; D gene: TRBD1; CDR3 protein: CASSLAQGKVGTEAFF; CDR3 DNA: TGCGCCAGCAGCTTGGCACAGGGGAAGGTAGGCACTGAAGCTTTCTTT
clone size: NA; J gene: TRBJ2-7; V gene: TRBV5-8; D gene: TRBD1; CDR3 protein: CASSWTGLGEQYF; CDR3 DNA: TGTGCCAGCAGCTGGACAGGGTTGGGCGAGCAGTACTTC
clone size: NA; J gene: TRBJ2-1; V gene: TRBV6-6; D gene: TRBD2; CDR3 protein: CARRTRWGNEQFF; CDR3 DNA: TGTGCCAGACGGACTAGATGGGGCAATGAGCAGTTCTTC
clone size: NA; J gene: TRBJ2-3; V gene: TRBV5-1; D gene: NA; CDR3 protein: CASSLDSSSTDTQYF; CDR3 DNA: TGCGCCAGCAGCTTGGACAGCTCTAGCACAGATACGCAGTATTTT
clone size: NA; J gene: TRBJ1-2; V gene: TRBV7-9; D gene: TRBD1; CDR3 protein: CASLRPSPSGTADGYTF; CDR3 DNA: TGTGCCAGTCTCCGTCCGAGTCCGAGTGGGACAGCAGATGGCTACACCTTC
clone size: few; J gene: TRBJ1-4; V gene: TRBV5-1; D gene: TRBD1; CDR3 protein: CASSSGTGTNEKLFF; CDR3 DNA: TGCGCCAGCAGCTCCGGGACAGGGACTAATGAAAAACTGTTTTTT
clone size: NA; J gene: TRBJ1-6; V gene: TRBV7-8; D gene: NA; CDR3 protein: CASSLGTAGESPLHF; CDR3 DNA: TGTGCCAGCAGCCTGGGGACTGCGGGGGAGTCACCCCTCCACTTT
clone size: NA; J gene: TRBJ2-3; V gene: TRBV3-1/TRBV3-2; D gene: NA; CDR3 protein: CASSQAVSADTQYF; CDR3 DNA: TGTGCCAGCAGCCAAGCGGTTTCCGCAGATACGCAGTATTTT
clone size: NA; J gene: TRBJ2-2; V gene: TRBV6-6; D gene: TRBD2; CDR3 protein: CASSPSGGARTGELFF; CDR3 DNA: TGTGCCAGCAGTCCTAGCGGGGGGGCCCGCACCGGGGAGCTGTTTTTT
clone size: NA; J gene: TRBJ1-5; V gene: TRBV14; D gene: NA; CDR3 protein: CATLPQPQHF; CDR3 DNA: TGTGCCACCCTCCCTCAGCCCCAGCATTTT
clone size: NA; J gene: TRBJ1-5; V gene: TRBV19; D gene: NA; CDR3 protein: CASSIGGTKSQPQHF; CDR3 DNA: TGTGCCAGTAGTATAGGGGGCACGAAGTCCCAGCCCCAGCATTTT
clone size: NA; J gene: TRBJ2-7; V gene: TRBV19; D gene: NA; CDR3 protein: CASSIRDGTYEQYF; CDR3 DNA: TGTGCCAGTAGTATTCGGGATGGTACCTACGAGCAGTACTTC
clone size: NA; J gene: TRBJ1-1; V gene: TRBV30; D gene: NA; CDR3 protein: CAWTPQGLNTEAFF; CDR3 DNA: TGTGCCTGGACCCCACAGGGTCTGAACACTGAAGCTTTCTTT
clone size: NA; J gene: TRBJ2-7; V gene: TRBV28; D gene: TRBD2; CDR3 protein: CASSVGLPSYEQYF; CDR3 DNA: TGTGCCAGCAGTGTGGGACTACCTTCCTACGAGCAGTACTTC
clone size: NA; J gene: TRBJ1-2; V gene: TRBV3-1/TRBV3-2; D gene: NA; CDR3 protein: CASSQVRADSGYTF; CDR3 DNA: TGTGCCAGCAGCCAAGTGCGCGCAGACTCTGGCTACACCTTC
clone size: NA; J gene: TRBJ2-7; V gene: TRBV6-1; D gene: TRBD1; CDR3 protein: CASSDWDRGPYEQYF; CDR3 DNA: TGTGCCAGCAGTGATTGGGACAGGGGACCCTACGAGCAGTACTTC
clone size: NA; J gene: TRBJ2-7; V gene: TRBV5-4; D gene: TRBD1; CDR3 protein: CASSTRTGNEQYF; CDR3 DNA: TGTGCCAGCAGCACAAGGACAGGGAACGAGCAGTACTTC
clone size: once; J gene: TRBJ2-7; V gene: TRBV2; D gene: NA; CDR3 protein: CASSQQGLGGPQYF; CDR3 DNA: TGTGCCAGCAGCCAACAGGGTTTGGGTGGACCCCAGTACTTC
clone size: few; J gene: TRBJ2-7; V gene: TRBV11-2; D gene: TRBD2; CDR3 protein: CASRTNRRSGREYEQYF; CDR3 DNA: TGTGCCAGCAGGACTAATAGGCGCAGCGGGAGGGAGTACGAGCAGTACTTC
clone size: few; J gene: TRBJ2-7; V gene: TRBV6-4; D gene: NA; CDR3 protein: CASKGGCEQYF; CDR3 DNA: TGTGCCAGCAAAGGAGGTTGCGAGCAGTACTTC
clone size: NA; J gene: TRBJ1-3; V gene: TRBV7-9; D gene: NA; CDR3 protein: CASSPQGADSGNTIYF; CDR3 DNA: TGTGCCAGCAGCCCCCAGGGCGCAGACTCTGGAAACACCATATATTTT
clone size: NA; J gene: TRBJ2-1; V gene: TRBV30; D gene: TRBD1; CDR3 protein: CAWSAGGAYLNEQFF; CDR3 DNA: TGTGCCTGGAGCGCAGGGGGCGCTTACCTCAATGAGCAGTTCTTC
clone size: NA; J gene: TRBJ1-3; V gene: TRBV18; D gene: TRBD1; CDR3 protein: CASSPTGAGNTIYF; CDR3 DNA: TGTGCCAGCTCACCAACAGGGGCTGGAAACACCATATATTTT
clone size: many; J gene: TRBJ2-5; V gene: TRBV29-1; D gene: NA; CDR3 protein: CSVLLWTVQETQYF; CDR3 DNA: TGCAGCGTACTCCTCTGGACTGTTCAAGAGACCCAGTACTTC
clone size: NA; J gene: TRBJ2-1; V gene: TRBV6-5; D gene: NA; CDR3 protein: CASSYSPASGANEQFF; CDR3 DNA: TGTGCCAGCAGTTACTCGCCAGCCTCTGGGGCCAATGAGCAGTTCTTC
clone size: NA; J gene: TRBJ2-7; V gene: TRBV4-1; D gene: NA; CDR3 protein: CASSQEQVYDEQYF; CDR3 DNA: TGCGCCAGCAGCCAAGAACAGGTATACGACGAGCAGTACTTC
clone size: NA; J gene: TRBJ1-4; V gene: TRBV10-3; D gene: NA; CDR3 protein: CAIRAGDEKLFF; CDR3 DNA: TGTGCCATCAGGGCGGGGGATGAAAAACTGTTTTTT
clone size: NA; J gene: TRBJ1-6; V gene: TRBV10-1; D gene: NA; CDR3 protein: CASSLETNSPLHF; CDR3 DNA: TGCGCCAGCAGCCTAGAGACGAATTCACCCCTCCACTTT
clone size: NA; J gene: TRBJ2-7; V gene: TRBV3-1/TRBV3-2; D gene: NA; CDR3 protein: CASSNGYEQYF; CDR3 DNA: TGTGCCAGCAGCAACGGGTACGAGCAGTACTTC
clone size: NA; J gene: TRBJ1-3; V gene: TRBV3-1/TRBV3-2; D gene: NA; CDR3 protein: CASSTDTGSGNTIYF; CDR3 DNA: TGTGCCAGCAGCACTGATACAGGCTCTGGAAACACCATATATTTT
clone size: NA; J gene: TRBJ2-7; V gene: TRBV6-1; D gene: NA; CDR3 protein: CASSELFEGTYEQYF; CDR3 DNA: TGTGCCAGCAGTGAGTTGTTCGAGGGTACCTACGAGCAGTACTTC
clone size: NA; J gene: TRBJ1-4; V gene: TRBV15; D gene: TRBD1; CDR3 protein: CATSIDRGKEKLFF; CDR3 DNA: TGTGCCACCAGCATCGACAGGGGAAAAGAAAAACTGTTTTTT
clone size: NA; J gene: TRBJ1-5; V gene: TRBV6-5; D gene: TRBD1; CDR3 protein: CASSSGGLNQPQHF; CDR3 DNA: TGTGCCAGCAGTTCAGGGGGCCTGAATCAGCCCCAGCATTTT
clone size: NA; J gene: TRBJ2-7; V gene: TRBV5-8; D gene: NA; CDR3 protein: CASSRGQGGKYF; CDR3 DNA: TGTGCCAGCAGCCGCGGGCAAGGGGGAAAGTACTTC
clone size: NA; J gene: TRBJ1-2; V gene: TRBV5-6; D gene: NA; CDR3 protein: CASSWDTIYGYTF; CDR3 DNA: TGTGCCAGCAGCTGGGACACGATCTATGGCTACACCTTC
clone size: NA; J gene: TRBJ1-5; V gene: TRBV27; D gene: TRBD1; CDR3 protein: CASSTTGVGNQPQHF; CDR3 DNA: TGTGCCAGCAGTACGACAGGGGTTGGGAATCAGCCCCAGCATTTT
clone size: once; J gene: TRBJ2-7; V gene: TRBV7-6; D gene: NA; CDR3 protein: CASSPEAGANSYEQYF; CDR3 DNA: TGTGCCAGCAGCCCAGAAGCGGGTGCGAACTCCTACGAGCAGTACTTC
clone size: once; J gene: TRBJ2-5; V gene: TRBV28; D gene: TRBD1; CDR3 protein: CASSSPRGPGRETQYF; CDR3 DNA: TGTGCCAGCAGTTCCCCCAGGGGGCCGGGTCGAGAGACCCAGTACTTC
clone size: NA; J gene: TRBJ1-4; V gene: TRBV29-1; D gene: NA; CDR3 protein: CSVEQSVGEKLFF; CDR3 DNA: TGCAGCGTTGAACAGTCAGTCGGGGAAAAACTGTTTTTT